The next 10 T cell receptor beta chains were all read from a single sample in a study of metastatic and nonmetastatic thyroid tumors. TCRdb reprocessed the PCR reads via MiXCR. The sample gives about 11,000 clones, over 30% of which show up once; 15% to 20% is in the top ten. Patients were all untreated before their thyroid surgery. Sequenced material: tumor tissue. The receptor set was obtained from a female donor with papillary thyroid cancer or a benign thyroid nodule (not recorded which). Some clones in this sample may be carry-over from other donors' samples.

This clone has only a few counts. The V and J genes are TRBV6-1 and TRBJ2-2, with D possibly TRBD2 on 6 matching bases. The ends were cut back, 6 bases at V and 6 bases at J, with 14 bases in the middle. CDR1 and CDR2 (germline): MNHNS, SASEGT. The CDR3 runs to 14 residues. This CDR3 reads CASSSEGRAGELFF. The CDR3 nucleotides read TGTGCCAGCAGCTCGGAGGGCCGGGCCGGGGAGCTGTTTTTT.

This clone has just one count. The V and J genes are TRBV30 and TRBJ1-1; the D is unclear. CDR3 size: 10 residues. Per germline, CDR1 GTSNPN and CDR2 SVGIG (reference sequence). V lost 1 base to trimming and J lost 11 bases, with 8 bases between them. The CDR3, as DNA: TGTGCCTGGAGTGAGTTGAGGGCTTTCTTT. It codes for CAWSELRAFF.

J is TRBJ2-3 and V is TRBV27, with no clear D. The CDR3 consists of 14 residues. CDR1 is MNHEY and CDR2 is SMNVEV in the germline V gene (reference sequence). The V gene lost 3 bases and the J gene lost 4 bases, with 11 bases spanning the gap. CDR3 bases: TGTGCCAGCAGTTTCCGGGCTGCGGCAGATACGCAGTATTTT. Its translation is CASSFRAAADTQYF.

The chain combines TRBV6-4 with TRBJ1-1; D remains unclear. In germline, CDR1 is MRHNA, CDR2 SNTAGT. This CDR3 region has 13 residues. The V gene lost 6 bases and the J gene lost 1 base, with 9 bases spanning the gap. CDR3 in amino acids: CASSTEWNTEAFF. The CDR3 DNA sequence: TGTGCCAGCAGCACGGAGTGGAACACTGAAGCTTTCTTT.

This clone has at least ten counts. This could be a read error, since a much larger clone is one nucleotide away. The gene calls are TRBV20-1 and TRBJ2-2; D is unresolved. The CDR3 is 13 amino acids. Per the germline V gene, CDR1 is DFQATT and CDR2 is SNEGSKA (reference sequence). The CDR3 DNA sequence: TGCAGTGCTGGAGATTTTTCCGGCGGGGAGCTGTTTTTT. Translating gives CSAGDFSGGELFF.

This chain connects TRBV6-7 to TRBJ1-5; D uncertain. TRBV6-7 is labeled an ORF, and its function is uncertain. The CDR3 runs to 14 residues. V lost 9 bases and J 7 bases, leaving 19 bases between the germline ends. CDR3 nucleotides: TGTGCCAGTCAGGTGCGACTCCCGAGGCAGCCCCAGCATTTT. It is translated as CASQVRLPRQPQHF.

This clone was seen a handful of times. CDR3 sequence reads: CASSYGGSGYTF. In DNA, the CDR3 is TGTGCCAGCAGTTACGGTGGGAGCGGCTACACCTTC. This chain joins TRBV6-2 or TRBV6-3 and TRBJ1-2; no firm D call. CDR3 length: 12 residues. V gave up 2 bases and J gave up 8 bases, with 9 bases separating them. Germline V gene data show CDR1 as MNHEY and CDR2 as SVGEGT.

This chain uses TRBV6-1 with TRBJ2-7; the D gene is possibly TRBD1 (6 bases). CDR3 length: 16 residues. Germline values: CDR1 MNHNS, CDR2 SASEGT. Deletions cut 0 bases from V and 0 bases from J, with 12 bases between. CDR3 sequence: CASSEAPGVSSYEQYF. The CDR3 DNA is TGTGCCAGCAGTGAAGCTCCAGGGGTCAGCTCCTACGAGCAGTACTTC.

For this clone: The CDR3 end shows no conserved phenylalanine or tryptophan, and so a read error is likely. The DNA is left out, because the CDR3 cannot be placed on it with certainty; the CDR3 is given as TCRdb lists it. The J gene is TRBJ1-3, the V gene TRBV6-1; the tabulated D call, TRBD1, remains unverified against the DNA. The length of the CDR3 is 14 amino acids, counting both ends. CDR1 and CDR2 from the germline V gene are MNHNS and SASEGT. The CDR3 sequence is CASSRTFVGNTICL.

This sequence joins TRBV27 and TRBJ1-1; 9 bases are shared with TRBD1. After removal of 8 bases from V and 11 bases from J, the junction contained 12 bases not matched to a gene. The CDR3 has 13 amino acids. Germline CDR1 and CDR2: MNHEY and SMNVEV (reference sequence). CDR3 DNA: TGTGCCAGCGGAGTCCCGGGACAGGGTTTCGCTTTCTTT. Translating gives CASGVPGQGFAFF.